This passage covers 9 T cell receptor beta chains from one sample sequenced in a study of cytomegalovirus exposure and HLA in healthy donors (dated by TCRdb to 2017 to 2019). The library was prepared using the immunoSEQ multiplex PCR assay. For the multiplex PCR, a mixture combining 60 forward primers for TCR Vbeta segments and 13 reverse primers for TCR Jbeta segments was used. This is the immuneACCESS table as TCRdb keeps it, with only in-frame sequences that have V and J called. A part of the clones is gone; compared with another copy, unresolved V genes explain less than half, and the rest is unexplained. This sample gives some 130,000 clones in total; less than 80% of them show up just once. 8.8% of the sample belongs to the ten largest clones. Sequencing was done on a sample of PBMCs. These receptors all stem from a woman in her forties or fifties in good health and CMV-seropositive.

For the CDR3, the DNA is TGTGCCAGCAGTTACGATCTCGGGGGTAGGAAATATGGCTACACCTTC. This sequence encodes CASSYDLGGRKYGYTF. V and J are TRBV6-5 and TRBJ1-2; D might be TRBD1 (5 bases). CDR1 and CDR2 from the germline V gene are MNHEY and SVGAGI. The ends were cut back, 2 bases at V and 5 bases at J, with 18 bases in the middle. The CDR3 extends over 16 amino acids.

This clone was seen only a few times. The genes are TRBV4-2 and TRBJ1-2; TRBD1 might be the D (5 bases). This CDR3 region has 15 residues. The germline V and J ends were trimmed by 0 bases and 4 bases, with 12 bases remaining between them. Germline V gives CDR1 LGHNA, CDR2 YNFKEQ. CDR3 sequence reads: CASSQELGQGYGYTF. The CDR3 DNA follows: TGTGCCAGCAGCCAAGAATTGGGGCAGGGCTATGGCTACACCTTC.

V usage is TRBV7-8 and J usage is TRBJ1-1; D call uncertain. The V end lost 1 base, the J end lost 6 bases, and 27 bases lay between the germline ends. From germline, CDR1 is SGHVS and CDR2 FQNEAQ. This CDR3 has 19 residues. DNA for the CDR3: TGTGCCAGCAGCTTAGAGGGCGCCTGGCAGGCGGGAGGGAGGGCTGAAGCTTTCTTT. It encodes CASSLEGAWQAGGRAEAFF.

The chain is built from TRBV5-4 and TRBJ2-5, with a weak D call TRBD2 (6 bases). The germline V gene has CDR1 SGHNT and CDR2 YYREEE (reference sequence). The V and J ends lost 4 bases and 5 bases respectively, with 6 bases between them. The CDR3 spans 11 residues. CDR3 loop: CASSGGETQYF. CDR3 nucleotides: TGTGCCAGCAGCGGGGGGGAGACCCAGTACTTC.

V gene TRBV6-4 combines with J gene TRBJ1-4; 11 bases line up with TRBD1. Germline CDR1 and CDR2: MRHNA and SNTAGT. The CDR3 loop spans 16 amino acids. The junction had 4 bases not matched to a gene; V was cut back by 0 bases and J by 7 bases. In nucleotides, the CDR3 is TGTGCCAGCAGTGACTCGGGGACAGGGGGGTGTGAAAAACTGTTTTTT. This codes for CASSDSGTGGCEKLFF.

V usage is TRBV19 and J usage is TRBJ2-7; possibly TRBD2 for D (5 bases). The V gene lost 3 bases and the J gene lost 0 bases, with 9 bases spanning the gap. The CDR3 runs to 14 residues. Germline CDR1 and CDR2: LNHDA and SQIVND (reference sequence). The CDR3 here is CASSMSEGSYEQYF. Written as DNA, the CDR3 is TGTGCCAGTAGTATGTCAGAGGGCTCCTACGAGCAGTACTTC.

The J gene is TRBJ2-4, the V gene TRBV7-9; TRBD2 agrees at 11 bases. V lost 5 bases and J lost 0; bases outside the gene matches: 6. This CDR3 has 17 residues. The germline gives CDR1 SEHNR, CDR2 FQNEAQ (reference sequence). The CDR3, as DNA: TGTGCCAGCAGCCCCGCTAGCGGGGGGTTAGCCAAAAACATTCAGTACTTC. Residues: CASSPASGGLAKNIQYF.

The CDR3 here is CASSLGRKDGYTF. The CDR3 DNA reads as TGTGCCAGCAGTCTAGGGAGGAAAGATGGCTACACCTTC. V usage is TRBV28 and J usage is TRBJ1-2, with D uncertain. With 5 bases removed from V and 6 bases from J, the gap between germline ends came to 13 bases. Germline CDR1 MDHEN, CDR2 SYDVKM. This CDR3 spans 13 amino acids.

This rearrangement joins TRBV7-9 to TRBJ2-1; weak D call: TRBD2 (7 bases). The ends were cut back, 5 bases at V and 2 bases at J, with 13 bases in the middle. The CDR3 sequence is 15 residues long. The V gene's germline CDR1 is SEHNR and CDR2 FQNEAQ (reference sequence). The CDR3 sequence is CASSVGGGPYNEQFF. The CDR3 region has the DNA TGTGCCAGCAGCGTCGGCGGGGGCCCCTACAATGAGCAGTTCTTC.